This T cell receptor (beta chain) was profiled in a study of CD8 T cells in Susac syndrome. Notes on the study in general: A relatively small number of individuals underwent TCR sequencing and HLA analysis.

The authors reverse transcribed roughly 0.5 to 1 ug RNA with random hexamers. The immunoSEQ assay covered 54 Vbeta and 13 Jbeta segments for CDR3. From the immunoSEQ multiplex PCR reads, TCRdb called clonotypes with MiXCR, one entry per CDR3 protein. This table has around 190,000 distinct CDR3 sequences, approximately 95% appearing once. Worth noting for this clonotype: What it recognizes is unknown.

TCR beta sequencing was performed on blood CD8+ and CD4+ T cells. Negative magnetic isolation gave CD8+ and CD4+ cells; FACS enriched CD8+ TEMRA. V trimming: 4 bases; J trimming: 2 bases; junction bases outside the gene matches: 7. CDR1 and CDR2 from the germline V gene are PRHDT and FYEKMQ (reference sequence). This CDR3 has 16 amino acids. The receptor's source is a human donor with multiple sclerosis. The sequencing sample was made of CD8+ T cells from PBMCs. The chain uses TRBV13 and TRBJ2-3; the match to TRBD2 covers 9 bases. CDR3 in DNA: TGTGCCAGCAGCTCAAGACTAGCGGAGGCCACAGATACGCAGTATTTT. Translated: CASSSRLAEATDTQYF.